Presented here are 25 T cell receptor beta chains from one specimen sequenced in a study of blood T cell repertoires in COVID-19. Libraries were prepared by immunoSEQ multiplex PCR; TCRdb keeps only in-frame clonotypes and omits some of them. Among under 200,000 clones listed, 80% to 90% were seen once. Sequenced: peripheral blood. The receptors shown here come from a woman between 65 and 79 years old with COVID-19, enrolled during active disease.

The chain joins TRBV6-6 to TRBJ2-5, with 9 positions matching TRBD2. Trimming removed 5 bases from V and 5 bases from J; junction bases left unmatched: 15. CDR1 and CDR2 (germline): MNHNY, SVGAGI (reference sequence). CDR3 length: 17 amino acids. This chain's CDR3 is CASSPTRPRGGRETQYF. CDR3 coding DNA: TGTGCCAGCAGTCCAACCCGCCCGCGGGGGGGCCGGGAGACCCAGTACTTC.

By sample fraction, this clone is medium-sized. CDR3 sequence (DNA): TGTGCCAGTACCCCTCGTGGCTCCGATGGCTCACCCCTCCACTTT. Residues: CASTPRGSDGSPLHF. The V gene is TRBV19, the J gene TRBJ1-6; D not resolved. The CDR3 has 15 residues. Germline CDR1 and CDR2: LNHDA and SQIVND (reference sequence). V shed 7 bases and J shed 10 bases, with 20 bases lying between them.

The chain is built from TRBV27 and TRBJ2-5; 7 bases fit TRBD2. The length of the CDR3 is 15 residues. V trimming: 4 bases; J trimming: 4 bases; junction bases outside the gene matches: 9. Germline-derived CDR1 and CDR2 are MNHEY and SMNVEV (reference sequence). CDR3 residues: CASSSRTSEGETQYF. The CDR3 region has the DNA TGTGCCAGCAGTTCCCGGACTAGTGAGGGAGAGACCCAGTACTTC.

The chain uses TRBV25-1 and TRBJ2-3; 9 bases are shared with TRBD2. After removal of 7 bases from V and 7 bases from J, the junction contained 9 bases not matched to a gene. Germline-derived CDR1 and CDR2 are MGHDK and SYGVNS. The CDR3 runs to 14 residues. This chain's CDR3 is CASTVAGGTNTQYF. As DNA, the CDR3 is TGTGCCAGCACGGTGGCGGGAGGGACGAATACGCAGTATTTT.

The chain uses TRBV5-4 and TRBJ2-3; D is unresolved. CDR3 size: 17 residues. Deletions cut 3 bases from V and 4 bases from J, with 21 bases between. Germline-derived CDR1 and CDR2 are SGHNT and YYREEE (reference sequence). The DNA of the CDR3 is TGTGCCAGCAGCTCCAGGCGTTCCCAGATTAGGCCAGATACGCAGTATTTT. Protein: CASSSRRSQIRPDTQYF.

The chain recombines TRBV7-2 with TRBJ1-1, with 8 bases identical to TRBD1. V trimming: 1 base; J trimming: 5 bases; junction bases outside the gene matches: 6. CDR3 length: 15 amino acids. Germline V gene data show CDR1 as SGHTA and CDR2 as FQGNSA. CDR3 sequence reads: CASSLVSGGNTEAFF. CDR3 nucleotides: TGTGCCAGCAGCTTAGTTTCAGGGGGCAATACTGAAGCTTTCTTT.

The chain combines TRBV2 with TRBJ1-1; D may be TRBD1 (6 bases). Germline assignment: CDR1 SNHLY and CDR2 FYNNEI. The CDR3 length is 14 residues. Trimming shortened V by 8 bases and J by 5 bases, and 18 bases separated the two germline ends. Written as DNA, the CDR3 is TGTGCCAGCGGATTACAGGGAGAGGGTACTGAAGCTTTCTTT. Amino acid sequence: CASGLQGEGTEAFF. The variable domain in full, with the rest retrieved from reference TRBV2 and TRBJ1-1, is EPEVTQTPSHQVTQMGQEVILRCVPISNHLYFYWYRQILGQKVEFLVSFYNNEISEKSEIFDDQFSVERPDGSNFTLKIRSTKLEDSAMYFCASGLQGEGTEAFFGQGTRLTVV.

The V call is TRBV29-1, the J call TRBJ1-1; TRBD1 might be the D (5 bases). V was clipped by 6 bases and J by 5 bases, with 16 bases between them. The germline gives CDR1 SQVTM, CDR2 ANQGSEA. This CDR3 spans 13 amino acids. In DNA, the CDR3 is TGCAGCGTGACGCGGAGGGGTTGGACTGAAGCTTTCTTT. It codes for CSVTRRGWTEAFF.

The chain recombines TRBV28 with TRBJ2-5, with TRBD1 as a possible D gene (6 bases). Per the germline V gene, CDR1 is MDHEN and CDR2 is SYDVKM. The CDR3 length is 12 residues. V shed 6 bases and J shed 3 bases, with 8 bases lying between them. CDR3 amino acids: CASRSGEETQYF. The DNA for the CDR3 is TGTGCCAGCAGGTCAGGGGAAGAGACCCAGTACTTC.

The V gene is TRBV27, the J gene TRBJ2-3, with 16 bases aligning to TRBD2. Germline V gene sequence: CDR1 MNHEY, CDR2 SMNVEV (reference sequence). This CDR3 has 19 residues. Unmatched junction bases numbered 11, after V lost 5 bases and J lost 3 bases. The CDR3 region has the DNA TGTGCCAGCAGTATGTGGGGACTAGCGGGAGGGTGGGAGACAGATACGCAGTATTTT. Protein product: CASSMWGLAGGWETDTQYF.

This clone was counted a few times. The genes are TRBV23-1 and TRBJ1-1; D gene unclear. TRBV23-1 is an ORF; its function is uncertain. V lost 0 bases, J lost 7 bases, and 15 bases lay in between. This CDR3 is built from 15 residues. The CDR3 loop is CASSQSAGVEGEAFF. The DNA of the CDR3 is TGCGCCAGCAGTCAATCGGCCGGGGTTGAGGGTGAAGCTTTCTTT.

The J gene is TRBJ2-1, the V gene TRBV19; 11 bases align to TRBD2. Trimming took 6 bases from V and 7 from J; bases not matched to a gene: 2. Germline CDR1 LNHDA, CDR2 SQIVND (reference sequence). The length of the CDR3 is 13 residues. Here the CDR3 reads CASSPSGGNEQFF. In DNA, the CDR3 is TGTGCCAGTAGCCCTAGCGGGGGGAATGAGCAGTTCTTC.

V gene TRBV7-2 combines with J gene TRBJ1-5; 8 bases align to TRBD1. This CDR3 region has 14 residues. CDR1 SGHTA and CDR2 FQGNSA come from the germline V gene. The V and J ends lost 2 bases and 7 bases, in that order; junction bases with no gene match: 4. The CDR3 region has the DNA TGTGCCAGCAGCTTAAGACAGGGGTACCAGCCCCAGCATTTT. It codes for CASSLRQGYQPQHF.

This clone was seen once. This rearrangement joins TRBV6-5 to TRBJ1-4, with D possibly being TRBD1 (5 bases). Trimming shortened V by 5 bases and J by 7 bases, and 5 bases separated the two germline ends. Per germline, CDR1 MNHEY and CDR2 SVGAGI. This CDR3 is 11 amino acids long. CDR3 sequence (DNA): TGTGCCAGCAGTAGGGGTGAAAAACTGTTTTTT. Its translation: CASSRGEKLFF.

The chain has TRBV5-5 and TRBJ1-1; 8 positions agree with TRBD1. There are 13 residues in the CDR3. The germline V gene has CDR1 SGHKS and CDR2 YYEKEE (reference sequence). With 2 bases clipped from V and 7 bases from J, the junction kept 4 bases outside the gene matches. The CDR3 DNA sequence: TGTGCCAGCAGCTTTCAGGGGGCGGGTGAAGCTTTCTTT. Its translation is CASSFQGAGEAFF.

A single count supports this clone. The chain links TRBV19 to TRBJ2-1; D possibly uses TRBD1 or TRBD2 (6 bases each). Trimming left V 10 bases short and J 0 bases short, with 13 bases between. Germline V gene lookup returns CDR1 LNHDA and CDR2 SQIVND (reference sequence). The CDR3 contains 14 residues. The CDR3 coding sequence is TGTGCCACTAGGGGGAGGAGCTCCTACAATGAGCAGTTCTTC. Protein: CATRGRSSYNEQFF.

The gene calls are TRBV7-4 and TRBJ1-2; perhaps TRBD1 as D (5 bases). The CDR3 is made up of 16 amino acids. V gave up 2 bases and J gave up 5 bases, with 18 bases separating them. Germline V lookup: CDR1 SGHVT, CDR2 SQSDAQ. The CDR3 loop is CASSLTPPGLGYGYTF. CDR3 DNA sequence: TGTGCCAGCAGCTTAACCCCCCCAGGGCTCGGGTATGGCTACACCTTC.

The chain uses TRBV2 and TRBJ1-1; 8 bases are shared with TRBD1. With 8 bases clipped from V and 3 bases from J, the junction kept 8 bases outside the gene matches. The CDR3 extends over 14 amino acids. Germline V lookup: CDR1 SNHLY, CDR2 FYNNEI. CDR3 nucleotide sequence: TGTGCCAGCCTATCGGACAGGGCGGACACTGAAGCTTTCTTT. Amino acid sequence: CASLSDRADTEAFF.

With regard to this clone: The sample has other DNA sequences that encode this CDR3 too. The chain carries TRBV28 and TRBJ1-2; no reliable D call. Trimming stripped 3 bases from V and 4 bases from J, with 9 bases between. This CDR3 spans 13 amino acids. The germline gives CDR1 MDHEN, CDR2 SYDVKM. The CDR3 loop reads CASSFRGGYGYTF. Here the CDR3 DNA reads TGTGCCAGCAGTTTTCGGGGAGGCTATGGCTACACCTTC.

This rearrangement joins TRBV5-3 to TRBJ1-6; D possibly corresponds to TRBD1 (5 bases). TRBV5-3 is sorted into the ORF group, with uncertain function. V was cut by 4 bases and J by 5 bases, with 13 bases left in between. The CDR3 totals 15 residues. CDR3 loop: CARSVRTHNNSPLHF. DNA for the CDR3: TGTGCCAGAAGCGTCCGGACACACAATAATTCACCCCTCCACTTT.

This clone was seen ten or more times. The CDR3 nucleotides are TGTGCCAGCAGCTTAGTTCCGGGGAGCGGCTACACCTTC. Encoded protein: CASSLVPGSGYTF. The J gene is TRBJ1-2, the V gene TRBV11-2; no firm D call. The CDR3 consists of 13 residues. The germline V gene encodes CDR1 SGHAT and CDR2 FQNNGV. V lost 1 base and J lost 8, with 11 bases in between.

The chain uses TRBV30 and TRBJ2-7, with a weak D call TRBD2 (5 bases). Deletions cut 5 bases from V and 4 bases from J, with 15 bases between. The CDR3 sequence is 13 residues long. Germline loops: CDR1 GTSNPN, CDR2 SVGIG (reference sequence). The CDR3 is CAWRGETSYEQYF. CDR3 in DNA: TGTGCCTGGCGGGGAGAGACCTCTTACGAGCAGTACTTC.

The V and J genes are TRBV11-2 and TRBJ1-1, with D unclear. Trimming cost V 5 bases and J 3 bases, with 10 bases left between them. Looked up from germline, CDR1 is SGHAT and CDR2 is FQNNGV. The CDR3 spans 13 residues. CDR3 region: CASSLAPYTEAFF. The DNA of the CDR3 is TGTGCCAGCAGCCTAGCCCCATACACTGAAGCTTTCTTT. The entire variable domain, with the rest obtained from reference TRBV11-2 and TRBJ1-1, is as follows: EAGVAQSPRYKIIEKRQSVAFWCNPISGHATLYWYQQILGQGPKLLIQFQNNGVVDDSQLPKDRFSAERLKGVDSTLKIQPAKLEDSAVYLCASSLAPYTEAFFGQGTRLTVV.

This clone was seen only once. The rearrangement joins TRBV7-8 to TRBJ2-7; TRBD2 might be the D (5 bases). The germline V gene encodes CDR1 SGHVS and CDR2 FQNEAQ. This CDR3 comprises 13 residues. Deletions cut 3 bases from V and 3 bases from J, with 9 bases between. The CDR3 is CASSLRANYEQYV. DNA for the CDR3: TGTGCCAGCAGCTTGAGGGCTAACTACGAGCAGTACGTC.

The V call is TRBV27, the J call TRBJ2-1, with D unresolved. The V end was cut by 2 bases, the J end by 4 bases, with 9 bases between. There are 14 residues in the CDR3. Germline loops: CDR1 MNHEY, CDR2 SMNVEV (reference sequence). CDR3 protein: CASSLQLSYNEQFF. The CDR3 DNA is TGTGCCAGCAGTTTACAGTTATCGTACAATGAGCAGTTCTTC.